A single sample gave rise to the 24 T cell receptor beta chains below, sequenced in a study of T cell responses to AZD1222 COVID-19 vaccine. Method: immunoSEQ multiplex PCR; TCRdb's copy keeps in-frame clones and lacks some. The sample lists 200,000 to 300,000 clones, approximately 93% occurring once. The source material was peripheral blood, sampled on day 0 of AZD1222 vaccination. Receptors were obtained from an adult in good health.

CDR3 sequence: CSVGTGTPGQYF. CDR3 in DNA: TGCAGCGTGGGAACCGGGACGCCAGGGCAGTACTTC. The chain has TRBV29-1 and TRBJ2-7; D possibly matches TRBD1 or TRBD2 (5 bases each). The germline V gene has CDR1 SQVTM and CDR2 ANQGSEA. CDR3 length: 12 amino acids. Trimming pared 6 bases from V and 9 bases from J, leaving 18 bases between.

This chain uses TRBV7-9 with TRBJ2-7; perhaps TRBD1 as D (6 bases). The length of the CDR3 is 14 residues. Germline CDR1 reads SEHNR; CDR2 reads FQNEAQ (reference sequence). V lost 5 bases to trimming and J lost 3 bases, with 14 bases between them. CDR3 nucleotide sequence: TGTGCCAGCAGCGCCTTCGGACAGATCTACGAGCAGTACTTC. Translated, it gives CASSAFGQIYEQYF.

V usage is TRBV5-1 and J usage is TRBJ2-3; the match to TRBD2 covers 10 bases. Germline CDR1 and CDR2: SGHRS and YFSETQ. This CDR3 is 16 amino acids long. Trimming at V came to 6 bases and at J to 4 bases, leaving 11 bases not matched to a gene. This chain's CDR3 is CASTPATSGESDTQYF. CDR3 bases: TGCGCCAGCACCCCGGCTACTAGCGGGGAATCAGATACGCAGTATTTT. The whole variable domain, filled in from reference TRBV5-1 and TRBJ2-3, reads KAGVTQTPRYLIKTRGQQVTLSCSPISGHRSVSWYQQTPGQGLQFLFEYFSETQRNKGNFPGRFSGRQFSNSRSEMNVSTLELGDSALYLCASTPATSGESDTQYFGPGTRLTVL.

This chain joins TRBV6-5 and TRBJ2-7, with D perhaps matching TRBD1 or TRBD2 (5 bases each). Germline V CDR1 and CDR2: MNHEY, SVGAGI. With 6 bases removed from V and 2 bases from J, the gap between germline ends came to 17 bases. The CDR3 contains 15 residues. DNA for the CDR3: TGTGCCAGCAGCGGAAGGACGGGACCACCCTACGAGCAGTACTTC. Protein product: CASSGRTGPPYEQYF.

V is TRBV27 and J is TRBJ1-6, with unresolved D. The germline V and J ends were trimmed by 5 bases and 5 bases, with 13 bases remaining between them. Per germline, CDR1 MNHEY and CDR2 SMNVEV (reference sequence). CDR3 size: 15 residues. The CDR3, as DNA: TGTGCCAGCAGTGGCGACGGGATCAATAATTCACCCCTCCACTTT. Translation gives CASSGDGINNSPLHF.

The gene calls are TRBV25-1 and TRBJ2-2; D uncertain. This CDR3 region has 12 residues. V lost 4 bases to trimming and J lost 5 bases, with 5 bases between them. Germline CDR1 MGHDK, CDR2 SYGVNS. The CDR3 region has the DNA TGTGCCAGCAGTGCAGGAACCGGGGAGCTGTTTTTT. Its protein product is CASSAGTGELFF.

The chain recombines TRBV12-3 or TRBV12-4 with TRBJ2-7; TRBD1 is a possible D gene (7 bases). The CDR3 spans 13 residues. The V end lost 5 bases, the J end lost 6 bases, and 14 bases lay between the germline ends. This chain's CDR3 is CASSPQGGVEQYF. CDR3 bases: TGTGCCAGCAGTCCCCAGGGGGGTGTCGAGCAGTACTTC.

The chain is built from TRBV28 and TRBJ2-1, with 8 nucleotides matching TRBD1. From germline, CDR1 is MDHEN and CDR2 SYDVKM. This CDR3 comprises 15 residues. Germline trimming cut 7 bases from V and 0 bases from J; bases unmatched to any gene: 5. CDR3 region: CASIPDRVSYNEQFF. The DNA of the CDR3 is TGTGCCAGCATCCCGGACAGGGTCTCCTACAATGAGCAGTTCTTC.

The CDR3 coding sequence is TGTGCCAGCAGCTTAAAGGGGGTCCCCCAGCCCCAGCATTTT. Encoded protein: CASSLKGVPQPQHF. The chain employs TRBV7-2 and TRBJ1-5; TRBD1 might be the D (6 bases). The germline CDR1 and CDR2 sequences are SGHTA and FQGNSA. The length of the CDR3 is 14 residues. V gave up 2 bases and J gave up 7 bases, with 12 bases separating them.

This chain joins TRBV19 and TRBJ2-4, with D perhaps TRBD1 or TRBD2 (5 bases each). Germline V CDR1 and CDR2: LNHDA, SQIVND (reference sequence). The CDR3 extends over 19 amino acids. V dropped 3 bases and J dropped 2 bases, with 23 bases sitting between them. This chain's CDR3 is CASSMTVGLAEEPKNIQYF. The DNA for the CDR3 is TGTGCCAGTAGTATGACAGTGGGGCTAGCAGAGGAGCCCAAAAACATTCAGTACTTC.

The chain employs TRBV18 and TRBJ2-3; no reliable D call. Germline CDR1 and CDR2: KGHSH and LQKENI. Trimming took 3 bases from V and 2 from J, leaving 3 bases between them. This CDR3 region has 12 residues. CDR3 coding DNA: TGTGCCAGCTCACCGCCCACAGATACGCAGTATTTT. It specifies CASSPPTDTQYF.

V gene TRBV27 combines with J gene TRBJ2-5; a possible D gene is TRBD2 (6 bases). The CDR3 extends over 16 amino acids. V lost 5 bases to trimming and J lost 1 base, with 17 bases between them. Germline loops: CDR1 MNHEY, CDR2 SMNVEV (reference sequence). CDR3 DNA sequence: TGTGCCAGCAGTACCCGACAATTGGGGGGCCAAGAGACCCAGTACTTC. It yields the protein CASSTRQLGGQETQYF.

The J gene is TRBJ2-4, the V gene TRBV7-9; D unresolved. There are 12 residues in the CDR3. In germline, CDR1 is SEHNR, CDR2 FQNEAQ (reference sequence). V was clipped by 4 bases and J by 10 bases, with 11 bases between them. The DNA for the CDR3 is TGTGCCAGCAGCTCCTACCAAGGGATTCAGTACTTC. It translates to CASSSYQGIQYF.

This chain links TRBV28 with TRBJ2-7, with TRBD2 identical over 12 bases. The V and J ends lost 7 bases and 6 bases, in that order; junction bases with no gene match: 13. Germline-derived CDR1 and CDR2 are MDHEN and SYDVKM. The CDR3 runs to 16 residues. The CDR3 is CASIPGLAGSWGEQYF. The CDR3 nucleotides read TGTGCCAGCATCCCCGGACTAGCGGGAAGCTGGGGCGAGCAGTACTTC.

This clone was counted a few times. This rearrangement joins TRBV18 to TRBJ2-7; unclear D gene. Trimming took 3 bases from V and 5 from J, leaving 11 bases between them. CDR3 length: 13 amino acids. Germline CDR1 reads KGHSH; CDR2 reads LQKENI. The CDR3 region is CASSPEVRHEQYF. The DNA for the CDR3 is TGTGCCAGCTCACCCGAGGTGCGGCACGAGCAGTACTTC.

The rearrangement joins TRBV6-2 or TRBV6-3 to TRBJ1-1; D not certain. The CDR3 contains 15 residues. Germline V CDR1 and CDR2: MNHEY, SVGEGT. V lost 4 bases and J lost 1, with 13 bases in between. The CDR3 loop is CASSLSLQTNTEAFF. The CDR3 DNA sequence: TGTGCCAGCAGTTTAAGTTTACAGACGAACACTGAAGCTTTCTTT.

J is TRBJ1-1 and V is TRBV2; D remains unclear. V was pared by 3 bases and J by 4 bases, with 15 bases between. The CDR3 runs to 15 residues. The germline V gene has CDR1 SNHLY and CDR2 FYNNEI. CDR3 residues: CASSDWSVVSTEAFF. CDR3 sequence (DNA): TGTGCCAGCAGTGATTGGTCGGTTGTGAGCACTGAAGCTTTCTTT. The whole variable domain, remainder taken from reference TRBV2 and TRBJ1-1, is EPEVTQTPSHQVTQMGQEVILRCVPISNHLYFYWYRQILGQKVEFLVSFYNNEISEKSEIFDDQFSVERPDGSNFTLKIRSTKLEDSAMYFCASSDWSVVSTEAFFGQGTRLTVV.

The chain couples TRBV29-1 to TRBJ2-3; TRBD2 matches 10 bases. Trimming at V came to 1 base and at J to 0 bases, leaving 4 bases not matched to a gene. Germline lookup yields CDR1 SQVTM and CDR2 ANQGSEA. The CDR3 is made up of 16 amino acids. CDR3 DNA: TGCAGCGTTGAAGTCCCACTAGCGGGGAGCACAGATACGCAGTATTTT. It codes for CSVEVPLAGSTDTQYF.

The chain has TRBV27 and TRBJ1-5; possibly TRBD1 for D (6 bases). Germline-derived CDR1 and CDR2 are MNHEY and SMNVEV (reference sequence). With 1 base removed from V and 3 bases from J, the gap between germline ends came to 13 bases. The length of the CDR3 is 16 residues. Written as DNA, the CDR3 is TGTGCCAGCAGTTTATTGGGGCAGGGGAACAATCAGCCCCAGCATTTT. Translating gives CASSLLGQGNNQPQHF.

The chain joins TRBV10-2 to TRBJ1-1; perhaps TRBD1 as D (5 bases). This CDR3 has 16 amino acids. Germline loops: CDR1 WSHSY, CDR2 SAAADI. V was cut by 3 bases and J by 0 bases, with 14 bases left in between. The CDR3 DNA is TGCGCCAGCAGTGATCTAGACAGACTCATGAACACTGAAGCTTTCTTT. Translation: CASSDLDRLMNTEAFF.

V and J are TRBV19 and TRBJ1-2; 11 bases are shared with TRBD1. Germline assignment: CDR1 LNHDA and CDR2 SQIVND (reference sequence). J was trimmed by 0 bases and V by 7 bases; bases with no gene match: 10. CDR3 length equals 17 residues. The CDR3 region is CASTTGTGGPPNYGYTF. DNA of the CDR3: TGTGCCAGTACTACCGGGACAGGGGGTCCCCCTAACTATGGCTACACCTTC.

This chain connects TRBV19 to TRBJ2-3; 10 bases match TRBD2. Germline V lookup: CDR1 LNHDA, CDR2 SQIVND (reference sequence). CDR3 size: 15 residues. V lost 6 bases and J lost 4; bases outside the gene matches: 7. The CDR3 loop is CASRRSGGAADTQYF. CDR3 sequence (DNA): TGTGCCAGTAGGAGGAGCGGGGGGGCCGCAGATACGCAGTATTTT.

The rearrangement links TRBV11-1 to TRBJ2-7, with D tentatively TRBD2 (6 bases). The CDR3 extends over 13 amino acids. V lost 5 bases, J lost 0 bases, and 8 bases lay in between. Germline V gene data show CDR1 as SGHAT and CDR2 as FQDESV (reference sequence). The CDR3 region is CASSPGSSYEQYF. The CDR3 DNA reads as TGTGCCAGCAGCCCCGGGAGCTCCTACGAGCAGTACTTC.

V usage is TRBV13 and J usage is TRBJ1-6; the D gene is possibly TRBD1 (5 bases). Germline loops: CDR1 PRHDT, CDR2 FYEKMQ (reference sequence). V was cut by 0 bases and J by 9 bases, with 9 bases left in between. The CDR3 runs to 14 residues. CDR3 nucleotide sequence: TGTGCCAGCAGCTTAGGCCGGGGGGGTTCACCCCTCCACTTT. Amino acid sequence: CASSLGRGGSPLHF.